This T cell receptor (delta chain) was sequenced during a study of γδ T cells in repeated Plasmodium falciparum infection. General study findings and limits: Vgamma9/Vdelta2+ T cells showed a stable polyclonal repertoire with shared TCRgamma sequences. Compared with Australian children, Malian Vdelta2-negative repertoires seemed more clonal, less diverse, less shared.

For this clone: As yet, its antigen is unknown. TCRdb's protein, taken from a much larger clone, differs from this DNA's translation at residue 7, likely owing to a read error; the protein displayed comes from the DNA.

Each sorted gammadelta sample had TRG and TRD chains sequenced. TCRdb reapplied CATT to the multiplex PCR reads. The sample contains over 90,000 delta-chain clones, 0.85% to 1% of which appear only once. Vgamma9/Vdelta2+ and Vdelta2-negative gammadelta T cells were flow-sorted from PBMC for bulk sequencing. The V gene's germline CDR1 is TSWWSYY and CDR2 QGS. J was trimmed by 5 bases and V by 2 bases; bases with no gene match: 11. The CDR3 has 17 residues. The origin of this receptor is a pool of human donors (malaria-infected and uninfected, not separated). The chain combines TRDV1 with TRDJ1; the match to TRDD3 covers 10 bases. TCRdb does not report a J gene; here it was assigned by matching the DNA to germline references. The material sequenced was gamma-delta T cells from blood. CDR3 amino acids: CALGEGLGGYDRDKLIF. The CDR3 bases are TGTGCTCTTGGGGAAGGATTAGGGGGATACGATAGAGATAAACTCATCTTT.